What follows describes a single TCR beta chain. The data originate from a study of blood T cell repertoires in COVID-19. Across the whole study: From the United States, Italy and Spain came samples of acute and convalescent COVID-19.

CDR1 is LGHNA and CDR2 is YSLEER in the germline V gene. The CDR3 sequence is 16 residues long. Trimming left V 4 bases short and J 0 bases short, with 15 bases between. Original processing notes: Reference gene primer amplification gave nucleated cell count estimates. Sequenced by immunoSEQ multiplex PCR; TCRdb stores in-frame clones only, minus some. The V and J calls and clone size are taken from that table; D and trimming were inferred from the DNA. In the table there are some 400,000 clones, 80% to 95% of which are singletons. The chain is built from TRBV4-3 and TRBJ1-1, with a possible D match to TRBD1 (6 bases). The origin of this receptor is a woman aged 40 to 49 who had been exposed to COVID-19. Sequencing used PBMCs or T cells enriched from blood (not recorded which). The CDR3: CASSLGTPTMNTEAFF. The DNA for the CDR3 is TGCGCCAGCAGCCTCGGGACACCAACTATGAACACTGAAGCTTTCTTT.